These 5 T cell receptor beta chains were sequenced from one sample in a study of T cell repertoires in cytomegalovirus infection. Their cognate antigens are unknown. TCRdb analysed the reads with MiXCR anew, one entry per CDR3 protein. The sample carries some 940,000 distinct CDR3 sequences, less than 40% recorded once. The input for sequencing was cultured CD8+ T cells from PBMCs, taken from culture after CMV antigen stimulation. Receptor source: a human donor in good health (CMV status not recorded). Some clones in this sample may be carry-over from other donors' samples.

In this sample, this clonotype turned up a few times. The J gene is TRBJ2-7, the V gene TRBV7-9; 10 nucleotides agree with TRBD1. Germline V gives CDR1 SEHNR, CDR2 FQNEAQ (reference sequence). The CDR3 consists of 12 residues. V shed 5 bases, J shed 6 bases, and the junction held 1 base outside the gene matches. The CDR3 DNA reads as TGTGCCAGCAGCCGACAGGGGGCCGAGCAGTACTTC. Amino acids: CASSRQGAEQYF.

This clonotype appeared a few times. The CDR3: CASSPLTGGNQPQHF. As DNA, the CDR3 is TGTGCCAGCAGCCCTCTCACAGGGGGGAATCAGCCCCAGCATTTT. The chain is built from TRBV7-8 and TRBJ1-5; 8 bases map to TRBD1. J gave up 4 bases and V 5 bases, and 7 bases lay outside the gene matches. CDR3 length: 15 amino acids. CDR1 and CDR2 from the germline V gene are SGHVS and FQNEAQ.

V gene TRBV15 combines with J gene TRBJ2-1, with TRBD2 as a possible D gene (7 bases). The ends were cut back, 0 bases at V and 8 bases at J, with 20 bases in the middle. This CDR3 is 17 amino acids long. Germline lookup yields CDR1 LNHNV and CDR2 YYDKDF (reference sequence). CDR3 amino acids: CATSRDAQTGEGDEQFF. Written as DNA, the CDR3 is TGTGCCACCAGCAGAGATGCACAAACCGGGGAGGGGGATGAGCAGTTCTTC.

As regards this clonotype: Being one base from a much bigger clone, this may be a read error. Since no conserved phenylalanine or tryptophan closes the CDR3, a read error is the likely cause. The chain is built from TRBV7-2 and TRBJ1-5; TRBD1 might be the D (5 bases). The V end was cut by 5 bases, the J end by 3 bases, with 11 bases between. Germline values: CDR1 SGHTA, CDR2 FQGNSA. This CDR3 is built from 14 residues. CDR3: CASSPGRNNQPQHS. As DNA, the CDR3 is TGTGCCAGCAGCCCGGGACGGAACAATCAGCCCCAGCATTCT.

The rearrangement joins TRBV6-5 to TRBJ1-4; D call uncertain. Germline V lookup: CDR1 MNHEY, CDR2 SVGAGI. CDR3 size: 13 residues. Trimming cost V 6 bases and J 8 bases, with 13 bases left between them. In DNA form, the CDR3 reads TGTGCCAGCAGGAGGCCCTTTGGGGAAAAACTGTTTTTT. Protein product: CASRRPFGEKLFF.